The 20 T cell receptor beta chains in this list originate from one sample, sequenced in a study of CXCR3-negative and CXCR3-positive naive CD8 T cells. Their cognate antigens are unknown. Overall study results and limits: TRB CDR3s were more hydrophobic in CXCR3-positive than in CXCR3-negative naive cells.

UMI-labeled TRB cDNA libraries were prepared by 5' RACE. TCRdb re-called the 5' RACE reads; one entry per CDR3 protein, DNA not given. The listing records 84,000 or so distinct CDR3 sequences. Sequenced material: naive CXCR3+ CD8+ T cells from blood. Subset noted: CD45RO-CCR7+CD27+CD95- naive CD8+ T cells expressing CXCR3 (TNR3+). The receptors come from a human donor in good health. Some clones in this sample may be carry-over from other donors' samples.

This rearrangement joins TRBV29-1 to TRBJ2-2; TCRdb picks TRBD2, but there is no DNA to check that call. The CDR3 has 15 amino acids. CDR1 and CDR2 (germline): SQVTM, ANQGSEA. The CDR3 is CSAEGGGTNTGELFF.

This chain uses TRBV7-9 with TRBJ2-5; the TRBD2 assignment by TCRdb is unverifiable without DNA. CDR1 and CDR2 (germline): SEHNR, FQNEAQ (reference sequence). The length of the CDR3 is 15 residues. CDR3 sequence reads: CASSTLADHRETQYF.

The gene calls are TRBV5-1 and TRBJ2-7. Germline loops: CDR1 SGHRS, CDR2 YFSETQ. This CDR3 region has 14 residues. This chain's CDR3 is CASSLDGRSYEQYF.

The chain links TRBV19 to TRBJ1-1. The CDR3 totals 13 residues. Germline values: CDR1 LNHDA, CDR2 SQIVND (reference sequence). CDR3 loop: CASSLHLNTEAFF.

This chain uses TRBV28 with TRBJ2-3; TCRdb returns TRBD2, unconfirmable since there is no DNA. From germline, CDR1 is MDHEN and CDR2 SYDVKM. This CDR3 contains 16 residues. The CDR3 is CASSLEAGVVTDTQYF.

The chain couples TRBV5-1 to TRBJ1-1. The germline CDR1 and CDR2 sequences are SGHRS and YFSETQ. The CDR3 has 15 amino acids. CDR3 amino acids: CASSTGDLGGTEAFF. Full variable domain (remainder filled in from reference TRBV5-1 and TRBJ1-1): KAGVTQTPRYLIKTRGQQVTLSCSPISGHRSVSWYQQTPGQGLQFLFEYFSETQRNKGNFPGRFSGRQFSNSRSEMNVSTLELGDSALYLCASSTGDLGGTEAFFGQGTRLTVV.

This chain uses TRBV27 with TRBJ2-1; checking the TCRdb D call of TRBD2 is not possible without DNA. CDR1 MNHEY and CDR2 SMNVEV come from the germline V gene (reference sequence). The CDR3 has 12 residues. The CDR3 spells CATKRGGLEQFF.

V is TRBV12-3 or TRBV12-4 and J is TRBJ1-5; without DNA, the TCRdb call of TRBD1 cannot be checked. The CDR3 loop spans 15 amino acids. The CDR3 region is CASSDTGFGNQPQHF.

The CDR3 region is CASSVEREIPETQYF. V is TRBV28 and J is TRBJ2-5; TCRdb outputs TRBD2, but without DNA this stays unchecked. The CDR3 contains 15 residues. CDR1 is MDHEN and CDR2 is SYDVKM in the germline V gene. Variable domain in full (rest from reference TRBV28 and TRBJ2-5): DVKVTQSSRYLVKRTGEKVFLECVQDMDHENMFWYRQDPGLGLRLIYFSYDVKMKEKGDIPEGYSVSREKKERFSLILESASTNQTSMYLCASSVEREIPETQYFGPGTRLLVL.

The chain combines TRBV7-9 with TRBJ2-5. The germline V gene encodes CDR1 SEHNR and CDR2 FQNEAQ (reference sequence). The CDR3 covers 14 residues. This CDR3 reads CASSSGPEQETQYF. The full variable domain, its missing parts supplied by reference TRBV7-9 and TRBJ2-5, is DTGVSQNPRHKITKRGQNVTFRCDPISEHNRLYWYRQTLGQGPEFLTYFQNEAQLEKSRLLSDRFSAERPKGSFSTLEIQRTEQGDSAMYLCASSSGPEQETQYFGPGTRLLVL.

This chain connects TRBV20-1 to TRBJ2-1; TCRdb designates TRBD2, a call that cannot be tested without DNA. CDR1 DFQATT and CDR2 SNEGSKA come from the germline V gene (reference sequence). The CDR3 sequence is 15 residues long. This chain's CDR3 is CSAKTTSGSYNEQFF.

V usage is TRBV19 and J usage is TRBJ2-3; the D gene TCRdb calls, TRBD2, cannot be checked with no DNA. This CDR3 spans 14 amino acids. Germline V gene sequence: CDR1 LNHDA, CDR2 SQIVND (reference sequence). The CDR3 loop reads CASSIGGGTDTQYF.

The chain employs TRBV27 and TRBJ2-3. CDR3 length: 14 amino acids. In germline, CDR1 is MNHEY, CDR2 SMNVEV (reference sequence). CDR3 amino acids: CASSLWSGTDTQYF.

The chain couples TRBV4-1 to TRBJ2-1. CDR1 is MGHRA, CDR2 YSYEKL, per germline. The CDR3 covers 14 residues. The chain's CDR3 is CASSQVVDGNEQFF.

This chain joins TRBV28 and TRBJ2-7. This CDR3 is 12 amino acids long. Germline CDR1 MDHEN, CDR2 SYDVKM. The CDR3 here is CASSYSPDEQYF.

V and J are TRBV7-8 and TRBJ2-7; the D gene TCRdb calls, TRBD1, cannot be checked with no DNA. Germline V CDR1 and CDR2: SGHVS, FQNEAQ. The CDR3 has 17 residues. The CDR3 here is CASSLVGEAVTSYEQYF.

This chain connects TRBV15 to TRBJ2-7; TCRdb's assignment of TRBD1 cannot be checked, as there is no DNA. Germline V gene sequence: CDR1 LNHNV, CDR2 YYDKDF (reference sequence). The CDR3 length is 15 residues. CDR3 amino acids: CATSRTGQGYHEQYF.

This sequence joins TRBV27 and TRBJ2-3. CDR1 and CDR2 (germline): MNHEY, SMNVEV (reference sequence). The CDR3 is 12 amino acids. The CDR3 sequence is CASSPSRDTQYF.

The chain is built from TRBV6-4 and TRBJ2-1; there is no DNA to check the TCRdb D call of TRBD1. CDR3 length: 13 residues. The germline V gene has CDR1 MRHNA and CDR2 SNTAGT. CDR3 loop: CASSVGDKGEQFF.

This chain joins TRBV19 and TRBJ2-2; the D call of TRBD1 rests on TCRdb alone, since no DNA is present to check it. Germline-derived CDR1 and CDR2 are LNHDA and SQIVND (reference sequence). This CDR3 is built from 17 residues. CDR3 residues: CASTSLQGEANTGELFF.